This T cell receptor (beta chain) was observed in a study of blood T cell repertoires in COVID-19. About the research overall: Acute and convalescent COVID-19 samples came from the United States, Italy and Spain. Sources were T cells, B-cell-depleted T cells, or PBMCs; the material itself was cDNA or gDNA.

Authors' processing steps: Reference gene primer amplification gave nucleated cell count estimates. The data were produced by immunoSEQ multiplex PCR, yet TCRdb's version contains in-frame clones alone and is incomplete. V and J calls and clone size are those listed in that table; D and trimming were worked out from the DNA. The sample lists some 180,000 clones, around four fifths occurring once. Seattle's enrolled individuals joined amid active infection and were then monitored longitudinally. With 8 bases clipped from V and 7 bases from J, the junction kept 9 bases outside the gene matches. This CDR3 region has 15 residues. Germline CDR1 MNHEY, CDR2 SVGAGI.

The V and J genes are TRBV6-5 and TRBJ1-6; 9 bases match TRBD1. Material: peripheral blood. This receptor was taken from a woman of 80 years or more with COVID-19, enrolled during active disease. This chain's CDR3 is CASQKTGGTNSPLHF. Here the CDR3 DNA reads TGTGCCAGCCAAAAAACAGGGGGCACGAATTCACCCCTCCACTTT.